The 29 T cell receptor beta chains listed next were all sequenced from one sample in a study of PD-1 blockade in mismatch repair-deficient tumors. The data were produced by immunoSEQ multiplex PCR, yet TCRdb's version contains in-frame clones alone and is incomplete. Of tens of thousands of clones in the sample, 81% were seen once. The sequences come from peripheral blood, collected 12 weeks after starting pembrolizumab. The origin of the receptors is an adult with mismatch repair-deficient cancer.

This chain uses TRBV2 with TRBJ2-3; 8 bases fit TRBD2. The V and J ends lost 5 bases and 3 bases, in that order; junction bases with no gene match: 7. CDR1 is SNHLY, CDR2 FYNNEI, per germline. The CDR3 runs to 15 residues. CDR3 in DNA: TGTGCCAGCAGTTTGAGCGGGAGTGGGACAGATACGCAGTATTTT. This codes for CASSLSGSGTDTQYF.

The genes are TRBV7-3 and TRBJ2-1, with unresolved D. This CDR3 has 13 amino acids. Trimming pared 5 bases from V and 5 bases from J, leaving 10 bases between. CDR1 is SGHTA and CDR2 is FQGTGA in the germline V gene. Here the CDR3 reads CASSPPSDNEQFF. The CDR3 nucleotides are TGTGCCAGCAGCCCCCCAAGTGACAATGAGCAGTTCTTC.

This chain joins TRBV2 and TRBJ1-5; unclear D gene. This CDR3 spans 13 amino acids. Germline V gene lookup returns CDR1 SNHLY and CDR2 FYNNEI. With 6 bases removed from V and 2 bases from J, the gap between germline ends came to 8 bases. The CDR3 here is CASRGDGNQPQHF. CDR3 nucleotides: TGTGCCAGCAGAGGAGACGGCAATCAGCCCCAGCATTTT.

The chain couples TRBV5-4 to TRBJ2-7; D uncertain. The CDR3 runs to 12 residues. V lost 4 bases to trimming and J lost 5 bases, with 10 bases between them. CDR1 SGHNT and CDR2 YYREEE come from the germline V gene (reference sequence). This chain's CDR3 is CASSPRRDEQYF. The DNA for the CDR3 is TGTGCCAGCAGCCCCCGACGGGACGAGCAGTACTTC. Using reference TRBV5-4 and TRBJ2-7 for the parts outside the CDR3, the full variable domain is ETGVTQSPTHLIKTRGQQVTLRCSSQSGHNTVSWYQQALGQGPQFIFQYYREEENGRGNFPPRFSGLQFPNYSSELNVNALELDDSALYLCASSPRRDEQYFGPGTRLTVT.

The sample holds a few counts of this clone. The chain couples TRBV7-2 to TRBJ2-7; TRBD1 might be the D (5 bases). V lost 4 bases, J lost 0 bases, and 10 bases lay in between. CDR1 and CDR2 (germline): SGHTA, FQGNSA. This CDR3 is built from 14 residues. In nucleotides, the CDR3 is TGTGCCAGCAGCTCCCCAAGGGGCTCCTACGAGCAGTACTTC. Residues: CASSSPRGSYEQYF. The variable domain in full, completed from reference TRBV7-2 and TRBJ2-7, reads GAGVSQSPSNKVTEKGKDVELRCDPISGHTALYWYRQSLGQGLEFLIYFQGNSAPDKSGLPSDRFSAERTGGSVSTLTIQRTQQEDSAVYLCASSSPRGSYEQYFGPGTRLTVT.

The rearrangement joins TRBV7-9 to TRBJ2-7; 7 bases are a match to TRBD1. The germline CDR1 and CDR2 sequences are SEHNR and FQNEAQ (reference sequence). The CDR3 spans 14 residues. Trimming at V came to 5 bases and at J to 7 bases, leaving 11 bases not matched to a gene. CDR3 protein: CASSPRQGVGEQYF. The CDR3 region has the DNA TGTGCCAGCAGCCCGAGACAGGGCGTGGGGGAGCAGTACTTC.

The V call is TRBV29-1, the J call TRBJ1-1, with D unresolved. The CDR3 loop spans 13 amino acids. V was clipped by 4 bases and J by 4 bases, with 13 bases between them. Per the germline V gene, CDR1 is SQVTM and CDR2 is ANQGSEA. The CDR3 DNA sequence: TGCAGCGTTGTTATTGGAGTTCCCACTGAAGCTTTCTTT. Protein product: CSVVIGVPTEAFF.

J is TRBJ2-1 and V is TRBV4-2; 7 bases are a match to TRBD2. The CDR3 sequence is 13 residues long. Trimming at V came to 0 bases and at J to 8 bases, leaving 1 base not matched to a gene. The V gene's germline CDR1 is LGHNA and CDR2 YNFKEQ. CDR3 coding DNA: TGTGCCAGCAGCCAAGATCGGGAGGATGAGCAGTTCTTC. Encoded protein: CASSQDREDEQFF.

The chain is built from TRBV7-8 and TRBJ1-1; the match to TRBD1 covers 7 bases. From germline, CDR1 is SGHVS and CDR2 FQNEAQ. This CDR3 region has 12 residues. Trimming took 5 bases from V and 11 from J; bases not matched to a gene: 8. CDR3 bases: TGTGCCAGCAGCCTGGGGGACAGTCTCGCTTTCTTT. This sequence encodes CASSLGDSLAFF. Full variable domain (remainder filled in from reference TRBV7-8 and TRBJ1-1): GAGVSQSPRYKVAKRGQDVALRCDPISGHVSLFWYQQALGQGPEFLTYFQNEAQLDKSGLPSDRFFAERPEGSVSTLKIQRTQQEDSAVYLCASSLGDSLAFFGQGTRLTVV.

The V gene is TRBV7-8, the J gene TRBJ1-4; D uncertain. V shed 1 base and J shed 7 bases, with 16 bases lying between them. CDR1 and CDR2 (germline): SGHVS, FQNEAQ. CDR3 length equals 16 residues. Written as DNA, the CDR3 is TGTGCCAGCAGCTTAGGTTCCGGGAACGGAGGTGAAAAACTGTTTTTT. Translation gives CASSLGSGNGGEKLFF. Supplemented by reference TRBV7-8 and TRBJ1-4, the full variable domain reads GAGVSQSPRYKVAKRGQDVALRCDPISGHVSLFWYQQALGQGPEFLTYFQNEAQLDKSGLPSDRFFAERPEGSVSTLKIQRTQQEDSAVYLCASSLGSGNGGEKLFFGSGTQLSVL.

The V gene is TRBV5-1, the J gene TRBJ1-4, with no clear D. Germline V lookup: CDR1 SGHRS, CDR2 YFSETQ. The CDR3 runs to 15 residues. V lost 2 bases to trimming and J lost 0 bases, with 8 bases between them. The chain's CDR3 is CASSLYRATNEKLFF. The CDR3 bases are TGCGCCAGCAGCTTATACAGAGCAACTAATGAAAAACTGTTTTTT.

Only a few counts were recorded for this clone. V usage is TRBV7-9 and J usage is TRBJ1-2; 7 nucleotides agree with TRBD1. The J segment lost 8 bases and the V segment lost 5 bases, leaving 5 bases of the junction unmatched. Per germline, CDR1 SEHNR and CDR2 FQNEAQ (reference sequence). CDR3 length: 12 residues. CDR3 sequence: CASSLDREGYTF. The CDR3 DNA sequence: TGTGCCAGCAGCCTAGACAGGGAGGGCTACACCTTC. Drawing the rest from reference TRBV7-9 and TRBJ1-2, the complete variable domain is DTGVSQNPRHKITKRGQNVTFRCDPISEHNRLYWYRQTLGQGPEFLTYFQNEAQLEKSRLLSDRFSAERPKGSFSTLEIQRTEQGDSAMYLCASSLDREGYTFGSGTRLTVV.

The rearrangement joins TRBV7-2 to TRBJ1-2; D gene uncertain. The V end was cut by 5 bases, the J end by 4 bases, with 11 bases between. The CDR3 is 13 amino acids. From germline, CDR1 is SGHTA and CDR2 FQGNSA. In DNA, the CDR3 is TGTGCCAGCAGCCCTTTACACGTCTATGGCTACACCTTC. Residues: CASSPLHVYGYTF. The whole variable domain, filled in from reference TRBV7-2 and TRBJ1-2, reads GAGVSQSPSNKVTEKGKDVELRCDPISGHTALYWYRQSLGQGLEFLIYFQGNSAPDKSGLPSDRFSAERTGGSVSTLTIQRTQQEDSAVYLCASSPLHVYGYTFGSGTRLTVV.

The chain uses TRBV5-1 and TRBJ2-1, with 8 bases lining up with TRBD2. The CDR3 has 20 amino acids. CDR1 and CDR2 from the germline V gene are SGHRS and YFSETQ. J gave up 4 bases and V 4 bases, and 22 bases lay outside the gene matches. CDR3 nucleotides: TGCGCCAGCAGCCCCAAGTCATGGCTAGCGGGCGATGTCTCTTACAATGAGCAGTTCTTC. Encoded protein: CASSPKSWLAGDVSYNEQFF.

This rearrangement joins TRBV9 to TRBJ2-5; 9 nucleotides match TRBD1. This CDR3 is 15 amino acids long. From germline, CDR1 is SGDLS and CDR2 YYNGEE. The trim removed 3 bases at V and 5 bases at J, leaving 8 bases unmatched. CDR3 loop: CASSDPGQGPETQYF. The CDR3 nucleotides are TGTGCCAGCAGCGACCCGGGACAGGGTCCGGAGACCCAGTACTTC.

V is TRBV28 and J is TRBJ2-2; D is possibly TRBD1 (6 bases). The CDR3 is 15 residues long. V dropped 7 bases and J dropped 6 bases, with 18 bases sitting between them. The germline V gene encodes CDR1 MDHEN and CDR2 SYDVKM. The CDR3 loop is CASTLGQRVAGELFF. The CDR3 DNA sequence: TGTGCCAGCACCCTAGGACAGCGAGTCGCCGGGGAGCTGTTTTTT.

The CDR3 coding sequence is TGTGCCAGCAGTCCACGGGACAGGGTCTACGAGCAGTACTTC. It is translated as CASSPRDRVYEQYF. This chain links TRBV7-2 with TRBJ2-7, with 9 bases lining up with TRBD1. J gave up 3 bases and V 6 bases, and 6 bases lay outside the gene matches. CDR3 size: 14 residues. CDR1 and CDR2 (germline): SGHTA, FQGNSA.

As DNA, the CDR3 is TGTGCCAACAGGGTACAGACCAACACTGAAGCTTTCTTT. It encodes CANRVQTNTEAFF. The chain combines TRBV2 with TRBJ1-1; TRBD1 is a possible D gene (6 bases). CDR1 is SNHLY and CDR2 is FYNNEI in the germline V gene. V lost 10 bases and J lost 2, with 14 bases in between. The CDR3 loop spans 13 amino acids. Filled out from reference TRBV2 and TRBJ1-1, the complete variable domain reads EPEVTQTPSHQVTQMGQEVILRCVPISNHLYFYWYRQILGQKVEFLVSFYNNEISEKSEIFDDQFSVERPDGSNFTLKIRSTKLEDSAMYFCANRVQTNTEAFFGQGTRLTVV.

The chain has TRBV11-3 and TRBJ2-7; 8 bases are shared with TRBD2. CDR1 is SGHNT and CDR2 is YENEEA in the germline V gene. With 5 bases clipped from V and 0 bases from J, the junction kept 6 bases outside the gene matches. The CDR3 is made up of 15 amino acids. In DNA, the CDR3 is TGTGCCAGCAGCGCCAGACTAGCGAACTCCTACGAGCAGTACTTC. It translates to CASSARLANSYEQYF.

This chain uses TRBV5-4 with TRBJ2-1; 9 nucleotides align to TRBD1. After removal of 4 bases from V and 4 bases from J, the junction contained 6 bases not matched to a gene. Germline V gene lookup returns CDR1 SGHNT and CDR2 YYREEE (reference sequence). The CDR3 extends over 15 amino acids. Here the CDR3 reads CASSGRDRDYNEQFF. CDR3 bases: TGTGCCAGCAGCGGGAGGGACAGGGATTACAATGAGCAGTTCTTC.

The gene calls are TRBV23-1 and TRBJ2-4, with a tentative D call TRBD1 (6 bases). Being an ORF, TRBV23-1 has a function that is uncertain. The V end was cut by 0 bases, the J end by 1 base, with 22 bases between. This CDR3 is 20 amino acids long. The CDR3 nucleotides read TGCGCCAGCAGTCAATCGAACCGTTCACAGGGTTCTATGGCCAAAAACATTCAGTACTTC. This sequence encodes CASSQSNRSQGSMAKNIQYF.

The rearrangement links TRBV28 to TRBJ2-7, with D perhaps TRBD1 (6 bases). The CDR3 runs to 12 residues. Germline CDR1 and CDR2: MDHEN and SYDVKM. Between the trimmed V and J ends, which lost 7 bases and 4 bases, there was a span of 11 bases. The CDR3 protein is CASTRDIYEQYF. The CDR3 nucleotides read TGTGCCAGCACTCGGGACATTTACGAGCAGTACTTC.

The chain joins TRBV6-1 to TRBJ2-7, with D perhaps assigned TRBD1 or TRBD2 (5 bases each). V gave up 7 bases and J gave up 3 bases, with 16 bases separating them. The CDR3 sequence is 14 residues long. Germline-derived CDR1 and CDR2 are MNHNS and SASEGT. CDR3 region: CASIELVGDYEQYF. CDR3 sequence (DNA): TGTGCCAGCATCGAATTGGTGGGGGACTACGAGCAGTACTTC.

This clone appeared a single time. The chain recombines TRBV7-3 with TRBJ1-2; D not resolved. V lost 2 bases to trimming and J lost 7 bases, with 11 bases between them. The CDR3 consists of 13 residues. Germline V gene lookup returns CDR1 SGHTA and CDR2 FQGTGA. The CDR3 region is CASSLASAPGYTF. The DNA of the CDR3 is TGTGCCAGCAGCTTAGCCTCAGCCCCTGGCTACACCTTC.

The chain employs TRBV5-1 and TRBJ2-7; 8 positions match TRBD1. With 0 bases clipped from V and 4 bases from J, the junction kept 12 bases outside the gene matches. The CDR3 is 17 amino acids. Looked up from germline, CDR1 is SGHRS and CDR2 is YFSETQ. DNA for the CDR3: TGCGCCAGCAGCTTGGCGGCATCTCAGGGGGCCACGTACGAGCAGTACTTC. Protein sequence: CASSLAASQGATYEQYF.

This CDR3 reads CASSIRGMSNQPQHF. The CDR3 region has the DNA TGTGCCAGTAGTATAAGGGGTATGAGCAATCAGCCCCAGCATTTT. The chain joins TRBV19 to TRBJ1-5; D may be TRBD1 (5 bases). Germline values: CDR1 LNHDA, CDR2 SQIVND (reference sequence). V shed 2 bases and J shed 1 base, with 9 bases lying between them. The CDR3 runs 15 residues.

The chain uses TRBV5-1 and TRBJ2-2; perhaps TRBD1 as D (5 bases). Per germline, CDR1 SGHRS and CDR2 YFSETQ. The CDR3 covers 15 residues. The ends were cut back, 0 bases at V and 5 bases at J, with 11 bases in the middle. Written as DNA, the CDR3 is TGCGCCAGCAGCTTGGGCGCCGCAGGGACCGGGGAGCTGTTTTTT. Translation gives CASSLGAAGTGELFF.

The chain couples TRBV13 to TRBJ2-7; possibly TRBD2 for D (6 bases). Germline loops: CDR1 PRHDT, CDR2 FYEKMQ (reference sequence). This CDR3 is 14 amino acids long. Trimming took off 3 bases at V and 3 bases at J, with 12 bases between the two ends. CDR3 nucleotide sequence: TGTGCCAGCAGCTTTAGCGGAGGCGTCTACGAGCAGTACTTC. This codes for CASSFSGGVYEQYF.

V gene TRBV27 combines with J gene TRBJ2-7; a possible D gene is TRBD2 (7 bases). V lost 8 bases and J lost 2, with 19 bases in between. CDR3 length: 15 residues. Germline V gene data show CDR1 as MNHEY and CDR2 as SMNVEV (reference sequence). The CDR3 nucleotides are TGTGCCAGCGGCCGCGTACAGGGAGGGGCCTACGAGCAGTACTTC. Amino acids: CASGRVQGGAYEQYF.